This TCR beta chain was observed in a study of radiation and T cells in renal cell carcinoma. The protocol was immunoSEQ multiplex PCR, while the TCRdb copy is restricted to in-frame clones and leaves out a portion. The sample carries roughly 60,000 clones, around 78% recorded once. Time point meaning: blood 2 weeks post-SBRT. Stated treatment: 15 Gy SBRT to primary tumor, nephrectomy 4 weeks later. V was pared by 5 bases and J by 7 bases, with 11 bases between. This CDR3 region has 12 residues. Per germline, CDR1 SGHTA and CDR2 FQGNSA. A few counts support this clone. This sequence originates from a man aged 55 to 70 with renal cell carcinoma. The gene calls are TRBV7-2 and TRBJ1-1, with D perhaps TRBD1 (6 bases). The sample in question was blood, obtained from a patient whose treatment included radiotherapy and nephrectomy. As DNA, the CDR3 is TGTGCCAGCAGCAGACAGGCCGGTGAAGCTTTCTTT. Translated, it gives CASSRQAGEAFF.